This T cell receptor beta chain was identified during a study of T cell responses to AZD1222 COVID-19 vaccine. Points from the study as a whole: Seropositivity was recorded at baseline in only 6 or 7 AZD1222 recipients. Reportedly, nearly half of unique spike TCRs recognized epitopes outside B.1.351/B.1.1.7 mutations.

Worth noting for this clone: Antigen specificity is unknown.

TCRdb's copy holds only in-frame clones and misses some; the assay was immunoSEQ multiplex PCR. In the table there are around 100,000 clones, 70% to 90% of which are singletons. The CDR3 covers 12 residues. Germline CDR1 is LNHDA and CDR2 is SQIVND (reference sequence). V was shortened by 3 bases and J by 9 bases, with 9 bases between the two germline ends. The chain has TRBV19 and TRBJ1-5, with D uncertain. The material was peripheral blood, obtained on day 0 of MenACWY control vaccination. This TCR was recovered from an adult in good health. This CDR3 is CASSISEWPQHF. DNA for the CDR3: TGTGCCAGTAGTATTTCGGAATGGCCCCAGCATTTT.